These 32 T cell receptor beta chains were all obtained from the same sample, sequenced in a study of OX40 agonist ivuxolimab in advanced cancers. Using immunoSEQ multiplex PCR, the repertoire was profiled, and TCRdb retains in-frame clones only, with some absent. Of 70,000 to 80,000 clones detected, 87% appear once; the ten largest clones hold 1.3%. The starting material was CD4+ or CD8+ T cells sorted from blood, obtained in a trial of the OX40 agonist ivuxolimab. These receptors were collected from an adult with an advanced solid tumor such as melanoma, head and neck, liver or kidney cancer.

V gene TRBV4-1 combines with J gene TRBJ2-6; no clear D. Germline values: CDR1 MGHRA, CDR2 YSYEKL. There are 17 residues in the CDR3. Trimming took off 0 bases at V and 2 bases at J, with 11 bases between the two ends. CDR3 nucleotides: TGCGCCAGCAGCCAAGATTCGGGTTCCACTGGGGCCAACGTCCTGACTTTC. It specifies CASSQDSGSTGANVLTF.

V and J are TRBV7-9 and TRBJ1-4, with no clear D. Germline CDR1 SEHNR, CDR2 FQNEAQ (reference sequence). The CDR3 has 14 amino acids. V was shortened by 5 bases and J by 8 bases, with 15 bases between the two germline ends. As DNA, the CDR3 is TGTGCCAGCAGCGTAGGCGGGAGTCTAGAAAAACTGTTTTTT. Its protein product is CASSVGGSLEKLFF.

The chain couples TRBV7-3 to TRBJ2-2, with D unresolved. The CDR3 runs 12 residues. Trimming pared 5 bases from V and 4 bases from J, leaving 5 bases between. Germline CDR1 is SGHTA and CDR2 is FQGTGA. This CDR3 reads CASSVSTGELFF. The CDR3 DNA is TGTGCCAGCAGCGTCTCCACCGGGGAGCTGTTTTTT.

The rearrangement uses TRBV19 and TRBJ2-6; D ambiguous. Between the trimmed V and J ends, which lost 5 bases and 0 bases, there was a span of 11 bases. The germline gives CDR1 LNHDA, CDR2 SQIVND (reference sequence). This CDR3 comprises 16 residues. The CDR3 protein is CASSPGRPSGANVLTF. Written as DNA, the CDR3 is TGTGCCAGTAGTCCTGGACGTCCCTCTGGGGCCAACGTCCTGACTTTC. Full variable domain (missing parts from reference TRBV19 and TRBJ2-6): DGGITQSPKYLFRKEGQNVTLSCEQNLNHDAMYWYRQDPGQGLRLIYYSQIVNDFQKGDIAEGYSVSREKKESFPLTVTSAQKNPTAFYLCASSPGRPSGANVLTFGAGSRLTVL.

CDR3 sequence reads: CASSLGGQGTDTQYF. The CDR3 DNA sequence: TGCGCCAGCAGCTTGGGGGGACAGGGCACAGATACGCAGTATTTT. This chain joins TRBV5-1 and TRBJ2-3; 8 bases agree with TRBD1. J was trimmed by 1 base and V by 0 bases; bases with no gene match: 1. The CDR3 is 15 amino acids. Germline V gene sequence: CDR1 SGHRS, CDR2 YFSETQ.

The rearrangement joins TRBV5-1 to TRBJ1-4; D might be TRBD1 (5 bases). V lost 0 bases, J lost 0 bases, and 9 bases lay in between. From germline, CDR1 is SGHRS and CDR2 YFSETQ. The CDR3 extends over 16 amino acids. CDR3 sequence reads: CASSLARGATNEKLFF. As DNA, the CDR3 is TGCGCCAGCAGCTTGGCGCGGGGGGCAACTAATGAAAAACTGTTTTTT.

V is TRBV19 and J is TRBJ1-5; D remains ambiguous. CDR1 and CDR2 from the germline V gene are LNHDA and SQIVND (reference sequence). The CDR3 has 14 residues. The germline V and J ends were trimmed by 7 bases and 3 bases, with 13 bases remaining between them. CDR3 region: CASKGRQANQPQHF. CDR3 sequence (DNA): TGTGCCAGTAAGGGCAGGCAGGCCAATCAGCCCCAGCATTTT.

This chain connects TRBV19 to TRBJ2-1, with TRBD2 matching over 8 bases. This CDR3 spans 16 amino acids. From germline, CDR1 is LNHDA and CDR2 SQIVND (reference sequence). The J segment lost 8 bases and the V segment lost 5 bases, leaving 14 bases of the junction unmatched. CDR3 amino acids: CASSSLAGLIMDEQFF. The CDR3 DNA is TGTGCCAGTAGTTCCCTAGCGGGTCTTATTATGGATGAGCAGTTCTTC.

The chain recombines TRBV7-6 with TRBJ2-2; 7 positions match TRBD1. V was clipped by 5 bases and J by 1 base; unmatched bases: 4. The CDR3 is made up of 15 amino acids. CDR1 and CDR2 (germline): SGHVS, FNYEAQ. The DNA of the CDR3 is TGTGCCAGCAGCACAAACAGGGGGAACACCGGGGAGCTGTTTTTT. Encoded protein: CASSTNRGNTGELFF.

This rearrangement joins TRBV5-1 to TRBJ2-2, with D possibly matching TRBD2 (6 bases). The V end was cut by 4 bases, the J end by 4 bases, with 20 bases between. CDR1 and CDR2 from the germline V gene are SGHRS and YFSETQ. The CDR3 has 17 residues. The CDR3 bases are TGCGCCAGCAGCCCAGGCCCCGCGGGGTCCTCCACCGGGGAGCTGTTTTTT. Translation gives CASSPGPAGSSTGELFF.

This chain connects TRBV29-1 to TRBJ2-3; 12 bases fit TRBD1. The germline gives CDR1 SQVTM, CDR2 ANQGSEA. J lost 0 bases, V lost 5 bases, and 6 bases had no gene match. The CDR3 spans 16 residues. CDR3 sequence (DNA): TGCAGCGTTCCGGGACAGGGGGCGCGAAGCACAGATACGCAGTATTTT. The encoded protein is CSVPGQGARSTDTQYF.

The chain uses TRBV30 and TRBJ2-1; D is perhaps TRBD1 (5 bases). The CDR3 covers 15 residues. The V gene lost 3 bases and the J gene lost 2 bases, with 14 bases spanning the gap. CDR1 and CDR2 (germline): GTSNPN, SVGIG (reference sequence). The CDR3 loop is CAWSPRQLTYNEQFF. The CDR3 DNA follows: TGTGCCTGGAGCCCCAGACAGTTAACCTACAATGAGCAGTTCTTC.

The V and J genes are TRBV5-4 and TRBJ1-2, with D possibly matching TRBD1 (6 bases). Germline V lookup: CDR1 SGHNT, CDR2 YYREEE (reference sequence). This CDR3 has 13 residues. The V end was cut by 1 base, the J end by 2 bases, with 6 bases between. DNA of the CDR3: TGTGCCAGCAGCTTGCAGGGGAACTATGGCTACACCTTC. Residues: CASSLQGNYGYTF.

The chain recombines TRBV7-8 with TRBJ2-1, with 10 bases matching TRBD1. Per germline, CDR1 SGHVS and CDR2 FQNEAQ. This CDR3 region has 16 residues. The V segment lost 8 bases and the J segment 2 bases; nucleotides outside the gene matches: 9. The CDR3 reads CASRGPGQGTYNEQFF. The CDR3 DNA sequence: TGTGCCAGCCGGGGTCCGGGACAGGGGACCTACAATGAGCAGTTCTTC.

CDR3 sequence: CASSPGVTGATDTQYF. CDR3 nucleotides: TGTGCCAGCAGCCCGGGGGTGACGGGGGCCACAGATACGCAGTATTTT. V and J are TRBV7-9 and TRBJ2-3; possibly TRBD1 or TRBD2 for D (6 bases each). The V gene's germline CDR1 is SEHNR and CDR2 FQNEAQ (reference sequence). This CDR3 spans 16 amino acids. The V gene lost 5 bases and the J gene lost 2 bases, with 17 bases spanning the gap.

This chain uses TRBV10-3 with TRBJ2-1; D could derive from TRBD1 or TRBD2 (5 bases each). The CDR3 totals 15 residues. V was trimmed by 2 bases and J by 3 bases, leaving 11 bases between them. Germline CDR1 reads ENHRY; CDR2 reads SYGVKD. The CDR3 region is CAISESVGVYNEQFF. CDR3 nucleotides: TGTGCCATCAGTGAGAGCGTGGGGGTCTACAATGAGCAGTTCTTC.

The gene calls are TRBV2 and TRBJ1-2; D perhaps matches TRBD1 (6 bases). The germline CDR1 and CDR2 sequences are SNHLY and FYNNEI. Trimming stripped 1 base from V and 3 bases from J, with 9 bases between. This CDR3 spans 14 amino acids. This CDR3 reads CASSEEKGDYGYTF. The CDR3 region has the DNA TGTGCCAGCAGTGAAGAGAAGGGGGACTATGGCTACACCTTC.

The J gene is TRBJ1-2, the V gene TRBV28; D might be TRBD1 (6 bases). With 2 bases removed from V and 4 bases from J, the gap between germline ends came to 17 bases. The length of the CDR3 is 16 residues. The V gene's germline CDR1 is MDHEN and CDR2 SYDVKM. The CDR3 reads CASSLPGTPTGYGYTF. CDR3 coding DNA: TGTGCCAGCAGTTTACCCGGGACACCCACCGGCTATGGCTACACCTTC.

This chain connects TRBV19 to TRBJ2-5; unclear D gene. This CDR3 region has 11 residues. V lost 5 bases and J 1 base, leaving 2 bases between the germline ends. CDR1 and CDR2 (germline): LNHDA, SQIVND (reference sequence). The CDR3 region is CASSFQETQYF. In nucleotides, the CDR3 is TGTGCCAGTAGTTTCCAAGAGACCCAGTACTTC.

This clone was detected only once. The gene calls are TRBV6-6 and TRBJ2-2, with 10 bases aligning to TRBD1. The length of the CDR3 is 15 residues. The V and J ends lost 4 bases and 5 bases, in that order; junction bases with no gene match: 4. Germline assignment: CDR1 MNHNY and CDR2 SVGAGI (reference sequence). The CDR3 loop reads CASSSGTGATGELFF. The CDR3, as DNA: TGTGCCAGCAGTTCCGGGACAGGGGCGACCGGGGAGCTGTTTTTT.

The chain links TRBV5-1 to TRBJ2-2; D not certain. The CDR3 is 12 amino acids. Germline-derived CDR1 and CDR2 are SGHRS and YFSETQ. V shed 4 bases and J shed 0 bases, with 1 base lying between them. CDR3 amino acids: CASSANTGELFF. The CDR3 DNA is TGCGCCAGCAGCGCGAACACCGGGGAGCTGTTTTTT.

The CDR3 DNA reads as TGTGCCAGCACTTTTTCGGCAGCGCACCAAGAGACCCAGTACTTC. Translation: CASTFSAAHQETQYF. The rearrangement uses TRBV6-1 and TRBJ2-5; D not certain. The length of the CDR3 is 15 residues. CDR1 and CDR2 (germline): MNHNS, SASEGT. The V gene lost 7 bases and the J gene lost 0 bases, with 15 bases spanning the gap.

The chain employs TRBV5-7 and TRBJ1-2; no definite D call. TRBV5-7 belongs to the ORF category, with a function that is uncertain. V lost 2 bases and J 3 bases, leaving 14 bases between the germline ends. CDR3 length equals 15 residues. CDR3 sequence (DNA): TGTGCCAGCAGCTTTTTATACAGTAAGGACTATGGCTACACCTTC. Its translation is CASSFLYSKDYGYTF.

This chain joins TRBV5-6 and TRBJ2-2, with unresolved D. V lost 3 bases to trimming and J lost 4 bases, with 16 bases between them. The CDR3 runs 16 residues. CDR1 is SGHDT, CDR2 YYEEEE, per germline. CDR3 residues: CASSSLTSRGTGELFF. In DNA form, the CDR3 reads TGTGCCAGCAGCTCATTGACTTCGCGAGGCACCGGGGAGCTGTTTTTT.

The rearrangement links TRBV30 to TRBJ2-1; D is uncertain. V lost 0 bases to trimming and J lost 0 bases, with 9 bases between them. Per germline, CDR1 GTSNPN and CDR2 SVGIG (reference sequence). This CDR3 contains 15 residues. The CDR3 DNA is TGTGCCTGGAGTGTCGGTTATAGCTCCTACAATGAGCAGTTCTTC. This codes for CAWSVGYSSYNEQFF.

This clone was seen a single time. The chain links TRBV30 to TRBJ1-4; 9 bases map to TRBD1. The CDR3 covers 14 residues. Germline V gene sequence: CDR1 GTSNPN, CDR2 SVGIG (reference sequence). V shed 0 bases, J shed 7 bases, and the junction held 3 bases outside the gene matches. Written as DNA, the CDR3 is TGTGCCTGGAGTGTACCGGGACAGGGTGAAAAACTGTTTTTT. This encodes CAWSVPGQGEKLFF.

The CDR3 DNA follows: TGTGCCTGGGGACAGTCTAGCAATCAGCCCCAGCATTTT. It yields the protein CAWGQSSNQPQHF. The V gene is TRBV30, the J gene TRBJ1-5; D possibly corresponds to TRBD1 (6 bases). The germline CDR1 and CDR2 sequences are GTSNPN and SVGIG (reference sequence). The CDR3 is 13 residues long. The V end was cut by 5 bases, the J end by 0 bases, with 8 bases between.

J is TRBJ2-1 and V is TRBV10-2; 8 bases match TRBD2. After removal of 7 bases from V and 5 bases from J, the junction contained 7 bases not matched to a gene. Germline CDR1 is WSHSY and CDR2 is SAAADI. The CDR3 extends over 14 amino acids. This CDR3 is CASITSGYHNEQFF. The CDR3 DNA is TGCGCCAGCATCACTAGCGGATACCACAATGAGCAGTTCTTC.

V usage is TRBV25-1 and J usage is TRBJ1-2; D perhaps matches TRBD1 (5 bases). The CDR3 totals 12 residues. Germline lookup yields CDR1 MGHDK and CDR2 SYGVNS. Trimming shortened V by 2 bases and J by 5 bases, and 6 bases separated the two germline ends. CDR3 in DNA: TGTGCCAGCAGTGAAGCAGGGTATGGCTACACCTTC. Translating gives CASSEAGYGYTF.

This clone was detected a few times. The chain has TRBV7-2 and TRBJ2-1; 10 bases match TRBD1. Per germline, CDR1 SGHTA and CDR2 FQGNSA. The V and J ends lost 4 bases and 8 bases, in that order; junction bases with no gene match: 8. This CDR3 has 15 residues. The chain's CDR3 is CASSSRAGQGYEQFF. CDR3 bases: TGTGCCAGCAGCTCACGAGCGGGACAGGGGTATGAGCAGTTCTTC.

The CDR3 protein is CASSPAASNQPQHF. The CDR3 region has the DNA TGTGCCAGCAGTCCCGCAGCGTCTAATCAGCCCCAGCATTTT. The chain carries TRBV7-2 and TRBJ1-5; D gene uncertain. This CDR3 has 14 amino acids. V was shortened by 6 bases and J by 4 bases, with 13 bases between the two germline ends. Germline loops: CDR1 SGHTA, CDR2 FQGNSA.

This clone was seen once. The genes are TRBV6-1 and TRBJ1-4, with 7 bases identical to TRBD1. The CDR3 extends over 14 amino acids. Trimming removed 5 bases from V and 3 bases from J; junction bases left unmatched: 3. The germline V gene has CDR1 MNHNS and CDR2 SASEGT. As DNA, the CDR3 is TGTGCCAGCAGTAGACAGGGACCTAATGAAAAACTGTTTTTT. Translating it yields CASSRQGPNEKLFF.